This TCR beta chain was sequenced in a study of T cells in women clearing cervical HPV infection (dated by TCRdb to the late 2010s). Study-wide context: The cases were 20 to 25 women with histologically confirmed HPV16-related CIN3 or worse, and 2 of those women had invasive cancers. The controls were fewer than 30 women whose single incident HPV16 infection cleared within 12 months with no development of precancer or cancer. Case blood was taken at the visit when the lesion was first identified, whereas control blood was taken when infection was no longer detected. For cases, a median interval of roughly 150 days, with an interquartile range of 90 to 200 days, was observed between lesion detection and blood sampling. Since HLA typing was available for only a few women, HLA type could not be ruled out as a confounder. Nested within Costa Rica's Guanacaste HPV Natural History Study, an exploratory proof-of-principle case-control study compared TCR repertoires across cervical HPV16 outcomes. Cases were matched to controls by age within five years and by the year the sample was collected. Cases had a median age of approximately 35 years compared with just over 37 for controls, and baseline characteristics showed no significant differences between the groups. The parent cohort enrolled roughly 10,000 women aged 18 or older in Guanacaste, Costa Rica, during about 1992 to 1994 and followed them for approximately seven years. Five blinded duplicates per group were added as quality controls, so that about 60 samples were obtained: 50 or so participants and 10 replicates. Results the study describes overall, beyond this receptor: By combining richness with V gene abundances, random forest classifiers separated cases from controls with an estimated AUC of 0.83. TCR repertoire richness was significantly higher in CIN3+ cases than in controls across sequencing depths, while evenness did not differ. TRBV6-7 relative abundance was lower in cases than in controls (approximately 0.11% versus 0.16%; Bonferroni P = 0.0008). The cross-sectional design could not show whether associations preceded infection or resulted from it; effector/memory subsets and HPV-specific T cells were not isolated. Because the number of T cells per sample was unknown, the richness differences could reflect varying T-cell content rather than repertoire biology.

Every participant had a single incident cervical HPV16 infection, and women with prevalent HPV16 infections were excluded. Cervical HPV DNA was detected with MY09/MY11 PCR, and genotyping was done with dot-blot hybridization. Around 16 mL of heparinized blood were centrifuged, and the buffy coat was aliquoted, frozen at -30°C, then stored at -80°C. Genomic DNA was extracted from buffy coat specimens using QIAGEN kits. The immunoSEQ assay used multiplex PCR to amplify TCR beta CDR3 regions from an average of about 1,200 ng of genomic DNA per sample. To correct primer bias, the assay used a complete synthetic TCR repertoire to set an amplification baseline. The amplicons were sequenced using the Illumina platform. The original pipeline was this. Sequences were error-corrected by clustering with frequency ratios and a modified nearest-neighbor algorithm and were then analyzed in the immunoSEQ Analyzer with IMGT gene definitions. TCR richness and evenness were averaged over 20 rarefaction repeats at each rarefaction depth, excluding samples with fewer sequences than the depth. Relative abundances of V, D and J genes were compared between groups using Wilcoxon rank sum tests, with FDR correction applied. In the blinded duplicates, the intraclass correlation was about 96% for TCR richness and averaged about 73% across 65 to 75 gene segments. TCRdb mirrors the immuneACCESS table, restricted to in-frame sequences. Some clones are absent from its copies; in checked studies, under half trace to an unresolved V gene, and the reason for the others is unknown. For V, J and clone size, that table is used; D and trimming come from the DNA. This sample's records show roughly 14,000 clones. 7.6% of the sample is held by the ten biggest clonotypes.

Germline trimming: 3 bases from V, 5 bases from J; junction bases outside gene matches: 2. The CDR3 covers 16 residues, taking in both the cysteine and the phenylalanine. The DNA shown is the part of the CDR3 that was read: 39 bases, in frame from base 1. CDR1 and CDR2 were assigned from the germline V gene as KGHSH and LQKENI. In regard to this clone: Its antigen target is currently unknown. With the read ending 3 residues before the CDR3 end, the germline J gene is used to fill in that end.

The sample consisted of blood buffy coat. This sequence uses TRBV18 and TRBJ2-2; TRBD2 aligns with 14 central bases. The receptor's source is a woman between 18 and 69 years old with a cervical HPV16 infection that either progressed to CIN3+ or cleared (not recorded which). CDR3 reads: CASSPGTSGSTGELFF. CDR3 bases read: TGTGCCAGCTCACCCGGGACTAGCGGGAGTACCGGGGAG.